The 21 T cell receptor beta chains listed next were all sequenced from one sample in a study of neurological immune-mediated disorders. TCRdb ran MiXCR on the 5' RACE reads and lists one entry per CDR3 protein. The table lists 90,000 to 100,000 distinct CDR3 sequences, 3.5% to 4% of them singletons. The sample comprised PBMCs. The receptors originated from a woman aged 18-29 years with multiple sclerosis.

This clonotype has at least ten counts. The CDR3 DNA is TGTGCCAGCAGCCAAGGCACATTTAGCACAGATACGCAGTATTTT. Its translation is CASSQGTFSTDTQYF. The rearrangement links TRBV3-1 to TRBJ2-3; D remains ambiguous. There are 15 residues in the CDR3. Trimming left V 1 base short and J 0 bases short, with 8 bases between. Germline V gives CDR1 LGHDT, CDR2 YNNKEL (reference sequence).

Ten or more counts support this clonotype. The chain has TRBV20-1 and TRBJ1-1, with D perhaps matching TRBD1 (5 bases). CDR3 length: 12 amino acids. V lost 2 bases and J 1 base, leaving 5 bases between the germline ends. Germline V gene sequence: CDR1 DFQATT, CDR2 SNEGSKA (reference sequence). DNA of the CDR3: TGCAGTGCTAGAAGGGGGAACACTGAAGCTTTCTTT. This encodes CSARRGNTEAFF.

This clonotype has at least ten counts. The V gene is TRBV20-1, the J gene TRBJ2-4, with 9 positions matching TRBD1. CDR1 and CDR2 (germline): DFQATT, SNEGSKA (reference sequence). The CDR3 totals 13 residues. Unmatched junction bases numbered 8, after V lost 6 bases and J lost 8 bases. CDR3 DNA: TGCAGTGCACCTACAGGGGGCAGGGACATTCAGTACTTC. Its translation: CSAPTGGRDIQYF.

There are many counts of this clonotype. The chain has TRBV7-3 and TRBJ2-2, with D unclear. Germline values: CDR1 SGHTA, CDR2 FQGTGA. V lost 1 base, J lost 2 bases, and 5 bases lay in between. The CDR3 loop spans 14 amino acids. The CDR3 loop reads CASSLNSNTGELFF. The CDR3 bases are TGTGCCAGCAGCTTAAACTCTAACACCGGGGAGCTGTTTTTT.

This clonotype has at least ten counts. The J gene is TRBJ1-3, the V gene TRBV5-1; D gene uncertain. V lost 1 base and J 4 bases, leaving 9 bases between the germline ends. The CDR3 spans 14 residues. From germline, CDR1 is SGHRS and CDR2 YFSETQ. The CDR3 coding sequence is TGCGCCAGCAGCTTGACCCCATTCGGAAACACCATATATTTT. Translation gives CASSLTPFGNTIYF.

This clonotype was detected ten times or more. The CDR3 region is CASSEAGTGGSEAFF. The CDR3 DNA is TGTGCCAGCAGTGAAGCCGGGACAGGGGGCTCTGAAGCTTTCTTT. This chain connects TRBV2 to TRBJ1-1; TRBD1 matches at 12 bases. The germline CDR1 and CDR2 sequences are SNHLY and FYNNEI. The CDR3 totals 15 residues. The V and J ends lost 0 bases and 6 bases, in that order; junction bases with no gene match: 2. The complete variable domain, with remaining parts taken from reference TRBV2 and TRBJ1-1, reads EPEVTQTPSHQVTQMGQEVILRCVPISNHLYFYWYRQILGQKVEFLVSFYNNEISEKSEIFDDQFSVERPDGSNFTLKIRSTKLEDSAMYFCASSEAGTGGSEAFFGQGTRLTVV.

Many counts were recorded for this clonotype. In nucleotides, the CDR3 is TGTGCCAGCAGCCCTAAGACAGGGGCCCTGACAGATACGCAGTATTTT. This gives the protein CASSPKTGALTDTQYF. The chain is built from TRBV11-2 and TRBJ2-3, with 8 positions matching TRBD1. Germline lookup yields CDR1 SGHAT and CDR2 FQNNGV. This CDR3 is 16 amino acids long. V trimming: 5 bases; J trimming: 3 bases; junction bases outside the gene matches: 10.

This clonotype was recorded many times. The chain uses TRBV12-3 or TRBV12-4 and TRBJ1-2; 10 nucleotides match TRBD1. Trimming removed 7 bases from V and 8 bases from J; junction bases left unmatched: 16. CDR3 size: 16 residues. CDR3 sequence: CASTLLPGQGYQGYTF. The CDR3 bases are TGTGCCAGCACCTTACTCCCGGGACAGGGGTATCAGGGCTACACCTTC.

This clonotype appeared many times. V gene TRBV12-3 or TRBV12-4 combines with J gene TRBJ1-1; D unresolved. Trimming stripped 5 bases from V and 6 bases from J, with 19 bases between. There are 15 residues in the CDR3. The CDR3 DNA follows: TGTGCCAGCAGTACGTACGGGGTGGAATTCGCTGAAGCTTTCTTT. This sequence encodes CASSTYGVEFAEAFF.

This clonotype has at least ten counts. V usage is TRBV6-5 and J usage is TRBJ1-4, with a possible D match to TRBD1 (5 bases). Germline V gene sequence: CDR1 MNHEY, CDR2 SVGAGI. The CDR3 spans 13 residues. V shed 8 bases and J shed 8 bases, with 15 bases lying between them. The CDR3 nucleotides read TGTGCCAGCGTCGCCTCAGGGAGAGAAAAACTGTTTTTT. Amino acid sequence: CASVASGREKLFF.

This clonotype showed up many times. The gene calls are TRBV16 and TRBJ2-7; D gene ambiguous. The V end was cut by 4 bases, the J end by 5 bases, with 9 bases between. Germline CDR1 reads KGHSY; CDR2 reads FQNENV. This CDR3 spans 12 amino acids. The CDR3 coding sequence is TGTGCCAGCAGCCCTCAACGGGACGAGCAGTACTTC. It specifies CASSPQRDEQYF.

The sample holds many counts of this clonotype. This chain links TRBV7-2 with TRBJ2-6, with D tentatively TRBD2 (6 bases). V lost 1 base and J 1 base, leaving 11 bases between the germline ends. CDR3 length equals 17 residues. Germline values: CDR1 SGHTA, CDR2 FQGNSA. The CDR3: CASSLEGGFSGANVLTF. CDR3 nucleotides: TGTGCCAGCAGCTTAGAGGGAGGATTTTCTGGGGCCAACGTCCTGACTTTC. Full variable domain (remainder filled in from reference TRBV7-2 and TRBJ2-6): GAGVSQSPSNKVTEKGKDVELRCDPISGHTALYWYRQSLGQGLEFLIYFQGNSAPDKSGLPSDRFSAERTGGSVSTLTIQRTQQEDSAVYLCASSLEGGFSGANVLTFGAGSRLTVL.

The chain carries TRBV5-6 and TRBJ2-5; TRBD1 is a possible D gene (6 bases). Germline V CDR1 and CDR2: SGHDT, YYEEEE. The V and J ends lost 1 base and 4 bases respectively, with 8 bases between them. CDR3 length: 13 residues. CDR3 nucleotide sequence: TGTGCCAGCAGCTTGAGCAGGGGAGAGACCCAGTACTTC. This gives the protein CASSLSRGETQYF.

This clonotype was detected many times. The J gene is TRBJ2-7, the V gene TRBV4-1; D is unclear. Germline V lookup: CDR1 MGHRA, CDR2 YSYEKL. Trimming stripped 1 base from V and 5 bases from J, with 15 bases between. The CDR3 has 15 amino acids. CDR3 sequence (DNA): TGCGCCAGCAGCCAAGGGATAGTTCTGATCGACGAGCAGTACTTC. This codes for CASSQGIVLIDEQYF.

This clonotype was observed at least ten times. The chain links TRBV7-2 to TRBJ1-1, with 9 bases identical to TRBD1. The CDR3 spans 13 residues. The V segment lost 5 bases and the J segment 10 bases; nucleotides outside the gene matches: 8. The germline CDR1 and CDR2 sequences are SGHTA and FQGNSA. The CDR3, as DNA: TGTGCCAGCAGCGTAACCGGGACAGGGAGAGCTTTCTTT. It is translated as CASSVTGTGRAFF.

This clonotype was picked up many times. This chain joins TRBV20-1 and TRBJ2-7, with 14 positions matching TRBD2. The germline gives CDR1 DFQATT, CDR2 SNEGSKA (reference sequence). CDR3 length equals 13 residues. Trimming cost V 5 bases and J 3 bases; bases outside gene matches: 0. Written as DNA, the CDR3 is TGCAGTGCTGGGACTAGCGGGAGCTACGAGCAGTACTTC. It is translated as CSAGTSGSYEQYF.

This clonotype has ten or more counts. The gene calls are TRBV7-2 and TRBJ1-2; 8 positions match TRBD1. This CDR3 comprises 13 residues. The ends lost 3 bases at V and 8 bases at J; junction bases unmatched: 5. Germline CDR1 reads SGHTA; CDR2 reads FQGNSA. CDR3 DNA sequence: TGTGCCAGCAGCTTGGGCAGGGGGCGAGGCTACACCTTC. Translation gives CASSLGRGRGYTF.

Ten or more counts support this clonotype. V and J are TRBV5-1 and TRBJ1-4; D is perhaps TRBD1 (6 bases). Germline values: CDR1 SGHRS, CDR2 YFSETQ. The V end was cut by 5 bases, the J end by 3 bases, with 14 bases between. The CDR3 runs 15 residues. The CDR3 spells CASRGLDSPNEKLFF. CDR3 bases: TGCGCCAGCAGAGGTTTGGACAGTCCTAATGAAAAACTGTTTTTT.

The chain is built from TRBV7-8 and TRBJ2-7, with 7 bases fitting TRBD1. The germline V gene encodes CDR1 SGHVS and CDR2 FQNEAQ. The CDR3 is 16 amino acids. Losses at the gene ends were 2 bases for V and 4 bases for J; bases not matched to a gene: 11. The CDR3 sequence: CASSLSMLRGLYEQYF. CDR3 in DNA: TGTGCCAGCAGCTTATCGATGCTCAGGGGGTTATACGAGCAGTACTTC.

This clonotype was detected many times. The chain couples TRBV27 to TRBJ2-1; 7 nucleotides align to TRBD1. CDR1 MNHEY and CDR2 SMNVEV come from the germline V gene (reference sequence). V lost 6 bases and J lost 8; bases outside the gene matches: 16. The CDR3 sequence is 16 residues long. The DNA for the CDR3 is TGTGCCAGCAGAGGGCTTGGCGGTACAGGGGCGCATGAGCAGTTCTTC. It specifies CASRGLGGTGAHEQFF.

This chain uses TRBV25-1 with TRBJ2-3, with D unclear. Germline V gene lookup returns CDR1 MGHDK and CDR2 SYGVNS. V lost 3 bases and J lost 2, with 9 bases in between. This CDR3 contains 14 residues. In DNA form, the CDR3 reads TGTGCCAGCAGTGATGGCTCGTACACAGATACGCAGTATTTT. This encodes CASSDGSYTDTQYF.